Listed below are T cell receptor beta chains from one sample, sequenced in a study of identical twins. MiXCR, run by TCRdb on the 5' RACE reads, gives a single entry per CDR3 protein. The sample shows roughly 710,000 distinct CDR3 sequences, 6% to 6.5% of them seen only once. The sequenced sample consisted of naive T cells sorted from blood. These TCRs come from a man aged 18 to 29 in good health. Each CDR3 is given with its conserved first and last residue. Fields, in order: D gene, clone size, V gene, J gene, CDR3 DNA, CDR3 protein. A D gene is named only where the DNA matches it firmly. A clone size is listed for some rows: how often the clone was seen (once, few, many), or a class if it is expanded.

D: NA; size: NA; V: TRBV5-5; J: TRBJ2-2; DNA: TGTGCCAGCAGCTTGTGGCCCGCGAACACCGGGGAGCTGTTTTTT; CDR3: CASSLWPANTGELFF
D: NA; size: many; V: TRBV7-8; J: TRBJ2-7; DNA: TGTGCCAGCAGCTTAGCGAAGTCCTACGAGCAGTACTTC; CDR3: CASSLAKSYEQYF
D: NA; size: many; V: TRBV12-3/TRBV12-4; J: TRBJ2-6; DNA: TGTGCCAGCAGCCCGAGGGGCTCTGGGGCCAACGTCCTGACTTTC; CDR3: CASSPRGSGANVLTF
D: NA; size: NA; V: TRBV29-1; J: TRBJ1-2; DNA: TGCAGCGTGGGGGGCAGAAATGGCTACACCTTC; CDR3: CSVGGRNGYTF
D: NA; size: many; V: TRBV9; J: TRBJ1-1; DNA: TGTGCCAGCAGCGTATTACTTGGGACCACTGAAGCTTTCTTT; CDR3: CASSVLLGTTEAFF
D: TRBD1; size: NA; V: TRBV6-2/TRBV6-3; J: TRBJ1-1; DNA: TGTGCCAGCAGGGACACAGGGGACCCTGAAGCTTTCTTT; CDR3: CASRDTGDPEAFF
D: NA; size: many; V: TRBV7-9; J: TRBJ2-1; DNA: TGTGCTGGTGGTAGCTCTAACAATGAGCAGTTCTTC; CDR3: CAGGSSNNEQFF
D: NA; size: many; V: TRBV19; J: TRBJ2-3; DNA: TGTGCCAGTAGTATAGATCTAGTGGGCACAGATACGCAGTATTTT; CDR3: CASSIDLVGTDTQYF
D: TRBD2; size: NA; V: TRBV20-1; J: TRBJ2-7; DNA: TGCAGTGCCCCCGGGACTAACTCCTACGAGCAGTACTTC; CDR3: CSAPGTNSYEQYF
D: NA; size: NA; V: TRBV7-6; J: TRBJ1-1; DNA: TGTGCCAGCAGCGCCGGACTGACGCCCACTGAAGCTTTCTTT; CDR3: CASSAGLTPTEAFF
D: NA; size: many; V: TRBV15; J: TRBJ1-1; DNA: TGTGCCACCAGCAGAGACAGGCGGGGAGCTTTCTTT; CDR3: CATSRDRRGAFF
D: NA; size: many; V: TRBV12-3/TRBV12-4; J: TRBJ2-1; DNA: TGTGCCAGCAGTTTACGACTAGATGTCTACAATGAGCAGTTCTTC; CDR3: CASSLRLDVYNEQFF
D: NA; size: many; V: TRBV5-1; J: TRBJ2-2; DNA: TGCGCCAGCTCCAGATTCAGGGGGGTGAACACCGGGGAGCTGTTTTTT; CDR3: CASSRFRGVNTGELFF
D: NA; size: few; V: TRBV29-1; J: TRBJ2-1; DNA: TGCAGCGTTGTGGCCATGAAGGCCCACAATGAGCAGTTCTTC; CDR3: CSVVAMKAHNEQFF
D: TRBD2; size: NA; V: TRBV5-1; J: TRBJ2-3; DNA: TGCGCCAGCAGCTTGGTGACTAGCGGTAGCACAGATACGCAGTATTTT; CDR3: CASSLVTSGSTDTQYF
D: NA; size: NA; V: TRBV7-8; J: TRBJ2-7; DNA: TGTGCCAGCAGCTCCGCCGGGAGCGCCTACGAGCAGTACTTC; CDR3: CASSSAGSAYEQYF
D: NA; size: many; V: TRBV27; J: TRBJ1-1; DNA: TGTGCCAGCAGTTTATTGGTAGTAGGCACTGAAGCTTTCTTT; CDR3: CASSLLVVGTEAFF
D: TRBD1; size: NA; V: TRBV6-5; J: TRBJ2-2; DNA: TGTGCCAGCAGTTTCGACAGGGTGTTAACCGGGGAGCTGTTTTTT; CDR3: CASSFDRVLTGELFF
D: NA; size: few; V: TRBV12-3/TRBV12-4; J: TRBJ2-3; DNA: TGTGCCAGCAGTTTAGCGTTTCGGCCCCCCATAGGAATGGATACGCAGTATTTT; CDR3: CASSLAFRPPIGMDTQYF
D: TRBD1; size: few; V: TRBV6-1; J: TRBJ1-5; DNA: TGTGCCAGCAGGGGACAGGGATCGGAACAGCCCCAGCATTTT; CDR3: CASRGQGSEQPQHF
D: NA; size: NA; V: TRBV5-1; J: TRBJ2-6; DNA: TGCGCCAGCAGCCCGATTACGAGCTCTGGGGCCAACGTCCTGACTTTC; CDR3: CASSPITSSGANVLTF
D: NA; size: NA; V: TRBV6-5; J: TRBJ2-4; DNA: TGTGCATCGGGGTTTGGCAAAAACATTCAGTACTTC; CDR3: CASGFGKNIQYF
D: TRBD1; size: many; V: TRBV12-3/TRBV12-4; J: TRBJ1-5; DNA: TGTGCCAGCATCAGGGGGAGTGGTCAGCCCCAGCATTTT; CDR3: CASIRGSGQPQHF
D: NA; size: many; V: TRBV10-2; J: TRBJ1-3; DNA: TGCGCCAGCAGTGTTGGGCTCCACTCTGGAAACACCATATATTTT; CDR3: CASSVGLHSGNTIYF
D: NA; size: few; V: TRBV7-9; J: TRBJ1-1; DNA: TGTGCCAGCAGCTTAGAGTCCTTGGGCACTGAAGCTTTCTTT; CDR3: CASSLESLGTEAFF
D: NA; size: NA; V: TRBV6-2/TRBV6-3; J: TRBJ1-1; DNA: TGTGCCAGCAGACCAGGGTGGCCCACTGAAGCTTTCTTT; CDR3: CASRPGWPTEAFF
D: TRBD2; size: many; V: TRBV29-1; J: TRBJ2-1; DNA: TGCAGCGGCGGACTAGCGGGAGGCACCTACAATGAGCAGTTCTTC; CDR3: CSGGLAGGTYNEQFF
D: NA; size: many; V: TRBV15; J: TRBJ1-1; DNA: TGTGCCACCAGAGACGGGGGGGGTATGAACACTGAAGCTTTCTTT; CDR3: CATRDGGGMNTEAFF
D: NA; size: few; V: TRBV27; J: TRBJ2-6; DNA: TGTGCCAGCAGTTTATGGGGTACAGTAGCTGGGGCTACGGCCAACGTCCTGACTTTC; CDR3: CASSLWGTVAGATANVLTF
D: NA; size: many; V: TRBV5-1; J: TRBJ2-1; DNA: TGCGCCAGCAGCTTGGCCGGACAGAGCGAAGGGAATGAGCAGTTCTTC; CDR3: CASSLAGQSEGNEQFF
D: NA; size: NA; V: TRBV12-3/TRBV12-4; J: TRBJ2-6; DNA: TGTGCCAGCAGTTTCTTCGGGCCTCTTGGGGCCAACGTCCTGACTTTC; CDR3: CASSFFGPLGANVLTF
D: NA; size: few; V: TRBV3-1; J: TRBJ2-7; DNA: TGTGCCAGCAGCCAAGAACGCGACAGCTTCCTACGGCAGTACTTC; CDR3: CASSQERDSFLRQYF
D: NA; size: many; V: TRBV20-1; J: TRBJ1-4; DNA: TGCAGTGCTAGAGGTTACAGGGATACGAATGAAAAACTGTTTTTT; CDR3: CSARGYRDTNEKLFF
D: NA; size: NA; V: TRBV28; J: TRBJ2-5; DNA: TGTGCCAGCAGTTTAGGCGGCAGCAGACAAGAGACCCAGTACTTC; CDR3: CASSLGGSRQETQYF
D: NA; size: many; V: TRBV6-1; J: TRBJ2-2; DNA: TGTGCCAGCAACTATCAGGGGGGAGGCGGGGAGCTGTTTTTT; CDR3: CASNYQGGGGELFF
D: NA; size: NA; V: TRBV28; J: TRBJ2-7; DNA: TGTGCCAGCAGTATTGGGGGCGAGCGCTCCTACGAGCAGTACTTC; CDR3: CASSIGGERSYEQYF
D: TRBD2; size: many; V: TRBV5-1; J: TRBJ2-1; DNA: TGCGCCAGCAGCTTGGTGCTTTCTAGCGGGACCTCCTACAATGAGCAGTTCTTC; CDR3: CASSLVLSSGTSYNEQFF
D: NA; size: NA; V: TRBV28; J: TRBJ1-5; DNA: TGTGCCAGCAGTTTCGGGGACCGACGTCAGCCCCAGCATTTT; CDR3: CASSFGDRRQPQHF
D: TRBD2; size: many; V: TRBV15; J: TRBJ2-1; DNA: TGTGCCACCAGGGGGACTAGCGGGTCCACGGTGTTCTTC; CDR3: CATRGTSGSTVFF
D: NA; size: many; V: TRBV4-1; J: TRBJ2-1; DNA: TGCGCCAGCAGCCCGCAGGAGTGGTCCTACAATGAGCAGTTCTTC; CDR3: CASSPQEWSYNEQFF
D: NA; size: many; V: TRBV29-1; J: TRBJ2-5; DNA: TGCAGTGCGGCCGGGGCCCAAGAGACCCAGTACTTC; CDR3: CSAAGAQETQYF
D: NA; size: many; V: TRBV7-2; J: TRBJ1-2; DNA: TGTGCCAGCAGCTTATTTCCTACCCGGGACACTAACTATGGCTACACCTTC; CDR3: CASSLFPTRDTNYGYTF
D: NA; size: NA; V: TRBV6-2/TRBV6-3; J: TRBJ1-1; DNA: TGTGCCAGCACTTACGCTAGGAAGAACACTGAAGCTTTCTTT; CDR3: CASTYARKNTEAFF
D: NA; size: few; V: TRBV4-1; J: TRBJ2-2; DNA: TGCGCCAGCAGCCAAGCCGGAGGGTTCGGGGAGCTGTTTTTT; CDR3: CASSQAGGFGELFF
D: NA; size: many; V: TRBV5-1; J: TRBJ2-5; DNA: TGCGCCAGCAGCTTGTATAGCCAAGAGACCCAGTACTTC; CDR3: CASSLYSQETQYF
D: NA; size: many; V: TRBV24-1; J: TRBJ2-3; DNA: TGTGCCACCAGTGACGTGAACGGGGATACGCAGTATTTT; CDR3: CATSDVNGDTQYF
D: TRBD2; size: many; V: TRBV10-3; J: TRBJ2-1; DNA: TGTGCCATCAGTGAGTCTAGCGGGAGGGCCGATGAGCAGTTCTTC; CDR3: CAISESSGRADEQFF
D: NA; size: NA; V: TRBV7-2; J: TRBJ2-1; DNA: TGTGCCAGCAGCTTCCAGGGACTTGCGGATGAGCAGTTCTTC; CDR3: CASSFQGLADEQFF
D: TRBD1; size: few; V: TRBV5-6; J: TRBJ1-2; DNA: TGTGCCACCCGGACAGGGGGCGACTATGGCTACACCTTC; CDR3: CATRTGGDYGYTF
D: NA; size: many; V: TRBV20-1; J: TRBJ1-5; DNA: TGCAGTGCTAGTGTGGCAGGACTGTATAGCAATCAGCCCCAGCATTTT; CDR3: CSASVAGLYSNQPQHF
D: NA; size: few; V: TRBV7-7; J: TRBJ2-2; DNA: TGTGCCAGCAGCTTTTCTGCGTCCGAAGGGGAGCTGTTTTTT; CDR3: CASSFSASEGELFF
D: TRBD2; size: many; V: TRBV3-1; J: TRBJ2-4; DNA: TGTGCCAGCAGCCAGGACCCTTTGCGCGGGAGGAAAAACATTCAGTACTTC; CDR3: CASSQDPLRGRKNIQYF